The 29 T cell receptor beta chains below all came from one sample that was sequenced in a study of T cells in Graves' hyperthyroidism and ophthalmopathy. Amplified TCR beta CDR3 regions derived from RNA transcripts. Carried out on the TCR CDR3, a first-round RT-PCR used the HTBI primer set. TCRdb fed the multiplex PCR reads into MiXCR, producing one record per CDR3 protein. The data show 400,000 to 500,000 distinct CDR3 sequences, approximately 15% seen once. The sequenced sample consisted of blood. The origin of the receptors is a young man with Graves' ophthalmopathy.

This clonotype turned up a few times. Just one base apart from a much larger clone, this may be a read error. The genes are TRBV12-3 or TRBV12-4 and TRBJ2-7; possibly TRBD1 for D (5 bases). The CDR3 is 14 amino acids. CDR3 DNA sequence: TGTGCCAGCAGTTTCCAGGGAAGCTCCTACGAGCAGCACTTC. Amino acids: CASSFQGSSYEQHF.

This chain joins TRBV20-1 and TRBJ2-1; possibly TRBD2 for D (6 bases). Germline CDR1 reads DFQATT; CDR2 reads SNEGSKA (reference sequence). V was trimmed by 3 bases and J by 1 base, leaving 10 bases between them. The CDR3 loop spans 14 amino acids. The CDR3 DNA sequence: TGCAGTGCTAGTGGGCGGGGATCCTACAATGAGCAGTTCTTC. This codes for CSASGRGSYNEQFF.

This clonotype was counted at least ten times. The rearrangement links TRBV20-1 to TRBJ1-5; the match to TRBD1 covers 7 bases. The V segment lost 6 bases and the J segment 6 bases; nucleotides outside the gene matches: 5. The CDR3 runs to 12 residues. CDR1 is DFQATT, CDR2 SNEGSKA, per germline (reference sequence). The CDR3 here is CSATGAGQPQHF. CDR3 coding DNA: TGCAGTGCCACAGGGGCTGGTCAGCCCCAGCATTTT.

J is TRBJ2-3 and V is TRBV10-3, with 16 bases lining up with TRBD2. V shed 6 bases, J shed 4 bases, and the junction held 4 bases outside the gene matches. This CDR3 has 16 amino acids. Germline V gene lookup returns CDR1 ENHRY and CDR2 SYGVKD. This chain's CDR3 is CAIRAGLAGGPDTQYF. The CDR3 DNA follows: TGTGCCATCAGGGCGGGACTAGCGGGAGGGCCAGATACGCAGTATTTT.

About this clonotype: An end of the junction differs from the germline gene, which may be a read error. The CDR3 reads CTSSYQETQYF. Here the CDR3 DNA reads TGTACCAGCAGTTACCAAGAGACCCAGTACTTC. The chain carries TRBV2 and TRBJ2-5; no definite D call. CDR1 and CDR2 from the germline V gene are SNHLY and FYNNEI. This CDR3 has 11 residues.

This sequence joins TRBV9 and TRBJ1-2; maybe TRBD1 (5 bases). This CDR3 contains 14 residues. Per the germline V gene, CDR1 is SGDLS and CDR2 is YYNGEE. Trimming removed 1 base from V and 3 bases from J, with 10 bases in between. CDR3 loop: CASSVRGNDYGYTF. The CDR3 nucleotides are TGTGCCAGCAGCGTAAGGGGTAACGACTATGGCTACACCTTC. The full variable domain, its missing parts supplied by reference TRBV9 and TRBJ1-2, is DSGVTQTPKHLITATGQRVTLRCSPRSGDLSVYWYQQSLDQGLQFLIQYYNGEERAKGNILERFSAQQFPDLHSELNLSSLELGDSALYFCASSVRGNDYGYTFGSGTRLTVV.

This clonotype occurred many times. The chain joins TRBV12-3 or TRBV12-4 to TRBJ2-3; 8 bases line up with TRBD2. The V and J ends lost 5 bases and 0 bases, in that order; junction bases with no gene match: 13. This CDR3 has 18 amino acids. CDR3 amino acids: CASSAPPIAGLSTDTQYF. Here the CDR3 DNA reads TGTGCCAGCAGTGCTCCTCCTATAGCGGGGCTTAGCACAGATACGCAGTATTTT.

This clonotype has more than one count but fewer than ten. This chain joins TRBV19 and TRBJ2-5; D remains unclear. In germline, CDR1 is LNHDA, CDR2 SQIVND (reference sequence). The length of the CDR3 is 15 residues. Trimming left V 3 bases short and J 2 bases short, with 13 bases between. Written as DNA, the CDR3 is TGTGCCAGTAGTATGGTGGCAGAACGGCAAGAGACCCAGTACTTC. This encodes CASSMVAERQETQYF.

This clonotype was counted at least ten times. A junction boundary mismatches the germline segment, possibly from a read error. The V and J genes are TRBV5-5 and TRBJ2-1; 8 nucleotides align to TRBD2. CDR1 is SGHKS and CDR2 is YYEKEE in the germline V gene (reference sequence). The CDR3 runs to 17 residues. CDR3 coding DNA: TGTGCCAGCAGGTTGGAGTGGCGGGAGGCCCCGTACAATGAGCAGTTCTTC. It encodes CASRLEWREAPYNEQFF.

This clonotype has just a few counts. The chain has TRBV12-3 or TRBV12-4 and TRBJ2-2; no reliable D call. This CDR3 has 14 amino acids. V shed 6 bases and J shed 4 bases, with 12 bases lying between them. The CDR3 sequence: CASSMHKITGELFF. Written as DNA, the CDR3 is TGTGCCAGCAGCATGCACAAGATCACCGGGGAGCTGTTTTTT.

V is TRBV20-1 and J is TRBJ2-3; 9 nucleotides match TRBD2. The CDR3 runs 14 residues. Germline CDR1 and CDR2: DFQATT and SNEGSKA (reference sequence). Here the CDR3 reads CSATLAGSTDTQYF. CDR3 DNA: TGCAGCGCCACACTAGCGGGTAGCACAGATACGCAGTATTTT.

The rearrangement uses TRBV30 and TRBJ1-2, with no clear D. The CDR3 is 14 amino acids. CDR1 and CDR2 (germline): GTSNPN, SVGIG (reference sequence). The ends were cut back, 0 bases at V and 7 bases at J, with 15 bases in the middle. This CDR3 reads CAWSVQDAGVGYTF. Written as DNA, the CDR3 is TGTGCCTGGAGTGTCCAAGACGCCGGGGTTGGCTACACCTTC.

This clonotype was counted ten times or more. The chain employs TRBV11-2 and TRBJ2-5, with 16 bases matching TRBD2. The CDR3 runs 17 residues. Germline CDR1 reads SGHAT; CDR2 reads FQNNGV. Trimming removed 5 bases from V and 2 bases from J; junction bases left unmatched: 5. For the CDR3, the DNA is TGTGCCAGCAGCCTGGGACTAGCGGGAGGGCTACAAGAGACCCAGTACTTC. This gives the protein CASSLGLAGGLQETQYF.

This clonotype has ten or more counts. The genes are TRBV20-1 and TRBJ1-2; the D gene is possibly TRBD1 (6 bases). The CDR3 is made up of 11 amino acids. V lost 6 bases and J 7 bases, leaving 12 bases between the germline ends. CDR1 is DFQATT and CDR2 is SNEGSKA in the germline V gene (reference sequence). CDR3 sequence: CSASTGLGYTF. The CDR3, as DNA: TGCAGTGCGTCTACAGGGCTTGGCTACACCTTC.

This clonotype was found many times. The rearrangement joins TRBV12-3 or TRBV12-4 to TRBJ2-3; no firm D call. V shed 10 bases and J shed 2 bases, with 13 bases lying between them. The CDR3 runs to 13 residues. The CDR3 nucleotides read TGTGCCACCCGGACCGGCAACACAGATACGCAGTATTTT. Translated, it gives CATRTGNTDTQYF.

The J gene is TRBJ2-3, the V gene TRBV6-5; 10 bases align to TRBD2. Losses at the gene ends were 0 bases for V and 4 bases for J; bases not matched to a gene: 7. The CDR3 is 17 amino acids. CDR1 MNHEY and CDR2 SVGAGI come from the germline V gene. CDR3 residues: CASSYSMSGRGSDTQYF. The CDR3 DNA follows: TGTGCCAGCAGTTACTCGATGAGCGGGAGGGGGTCAGATACGCAGTATTTT.

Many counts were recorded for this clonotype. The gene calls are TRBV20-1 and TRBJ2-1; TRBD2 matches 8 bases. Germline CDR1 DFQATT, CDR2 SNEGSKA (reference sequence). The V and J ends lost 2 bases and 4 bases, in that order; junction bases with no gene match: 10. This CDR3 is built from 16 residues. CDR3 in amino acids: CSARTGGLADYNEQFF. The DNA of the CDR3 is TGCAGTGCTAGAACGGGGGGGCTAGCGGATTACAATGAGCAGTTCTTC.

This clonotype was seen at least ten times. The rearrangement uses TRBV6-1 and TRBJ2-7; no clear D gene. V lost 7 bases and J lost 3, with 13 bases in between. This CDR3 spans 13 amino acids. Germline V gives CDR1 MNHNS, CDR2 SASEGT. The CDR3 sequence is CASTHRAGYEQYF. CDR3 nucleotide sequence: TGTGCCAGCACCCATCGTGCAGGCTACGAGCAGTACTTC.

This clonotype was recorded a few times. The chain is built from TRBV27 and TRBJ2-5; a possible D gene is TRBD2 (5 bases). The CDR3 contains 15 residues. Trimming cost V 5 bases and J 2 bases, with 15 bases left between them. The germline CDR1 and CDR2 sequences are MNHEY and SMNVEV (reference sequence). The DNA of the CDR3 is TGTGCCAGCAGTCCCGCAGGCGGGTTTCAAGAGACCCAGTACTTC. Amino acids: CASSPAGGFQETQYF.

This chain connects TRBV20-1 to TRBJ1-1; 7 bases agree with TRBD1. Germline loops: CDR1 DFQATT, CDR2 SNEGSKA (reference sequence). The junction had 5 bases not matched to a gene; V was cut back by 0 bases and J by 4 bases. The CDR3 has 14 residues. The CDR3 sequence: CSARETGVATEAFF. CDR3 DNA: TGCAGTGCTAGAGAAACAGGGGTGGCCACTGAAGCTTTCTTT.

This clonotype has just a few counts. The CDR3 DNA reads as TGTGCCAGCAGTTTGGTAGGGCACGACACCGGGGAGCTGTTTTTT. As protein: CASSLVGHDTGELFF. The V gene is TRBV27, the J gene TRBJ2-2; D gene unclear. Germline V lookup: CDR1 MNHEY, CDR2 SMNVEV (reference sequence). Trimming shortened V by 3 bases and J by 3 bases, and 11 bases separated the two germline ends. This CDR3 contains 15 residues.

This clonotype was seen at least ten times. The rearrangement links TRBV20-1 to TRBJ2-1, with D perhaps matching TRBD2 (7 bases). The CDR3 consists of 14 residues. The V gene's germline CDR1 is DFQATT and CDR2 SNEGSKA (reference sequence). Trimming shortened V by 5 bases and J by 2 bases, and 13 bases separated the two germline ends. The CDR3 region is CSAQGGETYNEQFF. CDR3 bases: TGCAGTGCTCAAGGGGGGGAAACCTACAATGAGCAGTTCTTC.

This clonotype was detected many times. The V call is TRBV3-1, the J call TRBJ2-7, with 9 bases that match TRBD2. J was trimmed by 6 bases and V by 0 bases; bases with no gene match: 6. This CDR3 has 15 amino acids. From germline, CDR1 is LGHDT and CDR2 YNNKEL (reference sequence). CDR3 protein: CASSQEGGRDGEQYF. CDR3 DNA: TGTGCCAGCAGCCAAGAAGGCGGGAGGGACGGCGAGCAGTACTTC.

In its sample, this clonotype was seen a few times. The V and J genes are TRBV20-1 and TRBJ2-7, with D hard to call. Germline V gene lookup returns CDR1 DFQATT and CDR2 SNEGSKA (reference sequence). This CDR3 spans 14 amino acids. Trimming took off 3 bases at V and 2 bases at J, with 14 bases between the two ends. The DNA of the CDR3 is TGCAGTGCTAGGAGCGACTGGGATCCCTACGAGCAGTACTTC. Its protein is CSARSDWDPYEQYF.

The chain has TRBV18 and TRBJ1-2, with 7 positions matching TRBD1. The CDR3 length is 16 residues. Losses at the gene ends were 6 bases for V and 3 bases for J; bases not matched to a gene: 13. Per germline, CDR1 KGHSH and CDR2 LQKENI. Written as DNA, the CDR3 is TGTGCCAGCTCCCACCCGGGACAGACTATCCACTATGGCTACACCTTC. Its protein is CASSHPGQTIHYGYTF.

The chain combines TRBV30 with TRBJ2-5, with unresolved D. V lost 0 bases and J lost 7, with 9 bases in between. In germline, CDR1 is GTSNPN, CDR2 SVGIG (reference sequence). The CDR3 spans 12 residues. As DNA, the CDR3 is TGTGCCTGGAGTGTACAATCTGGGACCCAGTACTTC. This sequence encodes CAWSVQSGTQYF.

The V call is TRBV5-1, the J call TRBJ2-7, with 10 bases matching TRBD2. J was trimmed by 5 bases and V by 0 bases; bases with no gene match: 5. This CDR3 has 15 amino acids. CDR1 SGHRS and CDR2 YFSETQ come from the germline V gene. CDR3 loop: CASSLERLAGDEQYF. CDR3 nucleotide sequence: TGCGCCAGCAGCTTGGAGAGGCTAGCGGGAGACGAGCAGTACTTC.

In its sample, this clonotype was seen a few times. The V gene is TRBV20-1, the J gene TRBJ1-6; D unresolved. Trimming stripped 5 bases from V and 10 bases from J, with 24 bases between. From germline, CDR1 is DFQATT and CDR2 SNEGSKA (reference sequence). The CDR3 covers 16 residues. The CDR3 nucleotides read TGCAGTGCTCTCTCCAGTCCCTCCGGGATTCGATCACCCCTCCACTTT. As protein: CSALSSPSGIRSPLHF.

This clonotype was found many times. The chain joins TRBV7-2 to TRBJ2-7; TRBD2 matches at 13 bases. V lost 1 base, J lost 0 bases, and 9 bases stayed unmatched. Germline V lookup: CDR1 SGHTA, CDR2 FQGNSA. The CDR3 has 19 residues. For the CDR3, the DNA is TGTGCCAGCAGCTTAGAGGGGACTAGCGGGGTGGGTCTCTCCTACGAGCAGTACTTC. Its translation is CASSLEGTSGVGLSYEQYF.